A selection of T cell receptor beta chains follows, all from one sample in a study of identical twins. TCRdb itself ran the 5' RACE reads through MiXCR, one entry per CDR3 protein. The sample consists of 350,000 to 600,000 distinct CDR3 sequences, 13% to 15% of them appearing once. This sample also appeared in a second study, on yellow fever vaccine responses in identical twins.

Sequenced: CD4+ T cells sorted from blood. The receptors come from a woman aged 18-29 years in good health. Each CDR3 is given with its conserved first and last residue. The order of the fields is D gene, clone size, V gene, J gene, CDR3 protein, CDR3 DNA. The D gene is left open where the match is weak. Some rows mark clone size as missing; the rest say once, few, many or name a class of expanded clone.

D: TRBD1; size: -; V: TRBV27; J: TRBJ2-5; CDR3: CASSLGTGPKRGTQYF; DNA: TGTGCCAGCAGTTTGGGGACAGGGCCAAAGCGGGGGACCCAGTACTTC
D: -; size: few; V: TRBV7-2; J: TRBJ2-1; CDR3: CASRVENGGNEQFF; DNA: TGTGCCAGCAGGGTCGAGAATGGGGGTAATGAGCAGTTCTTC
D: TRBD1; size: few; V: TRBV7-2; J: TRBJ2-2; CDR3: CASSLGQGSGELFF; DNA: TGTGCCAGCAGCTTGGGACAGGGGAGCGGGGAGCTGTTTTTT
D: -; size: -; V: TRBV5-1; J: TRBJ2-4; CDR3: CASSLEGGAIQYF; DNA: TGCGCCAGCAGCTTGGAAGGCGGGGCCATTCAGTACTTC
D: TRBD1; size: few; V: TRBV12-3/TRBV12-4; J: TRBJ2-5; CDR3: CASSLYRGQETQYF; DNA: TGTGCCAGCAGTTTATACAGGGGCCAGGAGACCCAGTACTTC
D: -; size: few; V: TRBV30; J: TRBJ2-7; CDR3: CAHGREYEQYF; DNA: TGTGCCCATGGCAGGGAATACGAGCAGTACTTC
D: TRBD2; size: few; V: TRBV4-2; J: TRBJ2-5; CDR3: CASSRAAGDETQYF; DNA: TGTGCCAGCAGCCGGGCAGCGGGGGACGAGACCCAGTACTTC
D: TRBD1; size: many; V: TRBV6-5; J: TRBJ2-1; CDR3: CASSYSGTGKEYEQFF; DNA: TGTGCCAGCAGTTACTCCGGGACAGGGAAGGAGTATGAGCAGTTCTTC
D: -; size: -; V: TRBV11-2; J: TRBJ2-5; CDR3: CASSAMQGQGETQYF; DNA: TGTGCCAGCAGCGCCATGCAGGGGCAGGGAGAGACCCAGTACTTC
D: -; size: -; V: TRBV20-1; J: TRBJ2-7; CDR3: CSAREGGGPHEQYF; DNA: TGCAGTGCTAGAGAAGGGGGAGGGCCCCACGAGCAGTACTTC